This T cell receptor beta chain emerged from a study of OX40 agonist ivuxolimab in advanced cancers. Study context: Dose-escalation patients had hepatocellular carcinoma, melanoma, renal cell or head and neck cancer.

Turning to this clone: Its cognate antigen is unknown.

The CDR3 length is 13 residues. The germline V and J ends were trimmed by 3 bases and 6 bases, with 9 bases remaining between them. Germline V gene lookup returns CDR1 MNHEY and CDR2 SMNVEV (reference sequence). Notes on the study in general: In general, CD8+ T cells held more expanded clones than CD4+ did, on average.

Sequencing was performed with immunoSEQ multiplex PCR; in TCRdb, only in-frame clones are kept and a portion is missing. The table shows about 77,000 clones, with about 85% occurring only once. V and J are TRBV27 and TRBJ1-5, with D possibly matching TRBD1 (5 bases). This material consisted of CD4+ or CD8+ T cells sorted from blood, taken in a trial of the OX40 agonist ivuxolimab. The TCR was taken from an adult with an advanced solid tumor such as melanoma, head and neck, liver or kidney cancer. The DNA for the CDR3 is TGTGCCAGCAGTTTGCAGGGCGGTCAGCCCCAGCATTTT. Translating gives CASSLQGGQPQHF.